Below, 15 T cell receptor beta chains from the same sample are listed, as sequenced in a study of blood T cell repertoires in COVID-19 (dated by TCRdb to about 2020). Library method: the immunoSEQ multiplex PCR assay. Imported from immuneACCESS, the table was reduced by TCRdb to in-frame sequences with V and J called. These copies leave out some clones; in studies compared against another copy, an unresolved V gene accounts for under half, and the cause of the remainder is not known. The sample data list about 400,000 clones, and about 89% of these were observed just once. Roughly 1.2% of the sample is held by the ten biggest clonotypes. Source material: peripheral blood. The receptor set was obtained from a middle-aged man with acute or convalescent COVID-19.

The chain couples TRBV6-2 or TRBV6-3 to TRBJ1-4, with 7 bases that match TRBD1. The CDR3 spans 14 residues. CDR1 is MNHEY, CDR2 SVGEGT, per germline. Trimming took 2 bases from V and 6 from J; bases not matched to a gene: 3. Here the CDR3 reads CASSYGTAYEKLFF. In DNA form, the CDR3 reads TGTGCCAGCAGTTACGGGACAGCGTATGAAAAACTGTTTTTT.

The chain uses TRBV28 and TRBJ1-1; D is perhaps TRBD1 (6 bases). Looked up from germline, CDR1 is MDHEN and CDR2 is SYDVKM. Trimming removed 5 bases from V and 5 bases from J, with 21 bases in between. The CDR3 runs 16 residues. The CDR3 sequence is CASSPPTGYLETEAFF. DNA of the CDR3: TGTGCCAGCAGTCCTCCGACAGGCTACTTGGAAACTGAAGCTTTCTTT. The full variable domain, its missing parts supplied by reference TRBV28 and TRBJ1-1, is DVKVTQSSRYLVKRTGEKVFLECVQDMDHENMFWYRQDPGLGLRLIYFSYDVKMKEKGDIPEGYSVSREKKERFSLILESASTNQTSMYLCASSPPTGYLETEAFFGQGTRLTVV.

The gene calls are TRBV29-1 and TRBJ1-2; 11 bases agree with TRBD1. The V gene end was trimmed by 2 bases and the J gene end by 3 bases; junction bases not matched to a gene: 2. The CDR3 has 14 residues. Looked up from germline, CDR1 is SQVTM and CDR2 is ANQGSEA. CDR3 amino acids: CSVEWTGGDYGYTF. The CDR3 region has the DNA TGCAGCGTTGAATGGACAGGGGGCGACTATGGCTACACCTTC. Using reference TRBV29-1 and TRBJ1-2 for the parts outside the CDR3, the full variable domain is SAVISQKPSRDICQRGTSLTIQCQVDSQVTMMFWYRQQPGQSLTLIATANQGSEATYESGFVIDKFPISRPNLTFSTLTVSNMSPEDSSIYLCSVEWTGGDYGYTFGSGTRLTVV.

V is TRBV28 and J is TRBJ1-2; 12 bases are a match to TRBD1. The junction had 5 bases not matched to a gene; V was cut back by 4 bases and J by 8 bases. The germline gives CDR1 MDHEN, CDR2 SYDVKM. The CDR3 has 14 residues. In nucleotides, the CDR3 is TGTGCCAGCAGTTCTTCCGGGACAGGGGGCGGCTACACCTTC. Protein sequence: CASSSSGTGGGYTF.

The chain has TRBV9 and TRBJ2-3; possibly TRBD2 for D (6 bases). V lost 0 bases, J lost 3 bases, and 11 bases lay in between. Germline CDR1 reads SGDLS; CDR2 reads YYNGEE. The CDR3 covers 15 residues. The CDR3 DNA reads as TGTGCCAGCAGCGTAGCGGGTGGGGGGACAGATACGCAGTATTTT. Residues: CASSVAGGGTDTQYF.

The chain joins TRBV7-9 to TRBJ1-1; D gene unclear. Trimming pared 4 bases from V and 5 bases from J, leaving 14 bases between. Per germline, CDR1 SEHNR and CDR2 FQNEAQ (reference sequence). The CDR3 runs to 14 residues. The CDR3 loop reads CASSSQGSGTEAFF. The CDR3 nucleotides are TGTGCCAGCAGCTCACAAGGGAGTGGGACTGAAGCTTTCTTT.

The rearrangement links TRBV19 to TRBJ1-1; D is unresolved. The CDR3 is 12 amino acids. Looked up from germline, CDR1 is LNHDA and CDR2 is SQIVND (reference sequence). Between the trimmed V and J ends, which lost 8 bases and 4 bases, there was a span of 11 bases. The CDR3 protein is CASSTELTEAFF. CDR3 in DNA: TGTGCCAGTTCTACAGAGCTCACTGAAGCTTTCTTT.

The chain links TRBV6-1 to TRBJ2-7, with D tentatively TRBD1 (5 bases). This CDR3 spans 14 amino acids. Germline V gene sequence: CDR1 MNHNS, CDR2 SASEGT. Trimming stripped 1 base from V and 2 bases from J, with 9 bases between. Here the CDR3 DNA reads TGTGCCAGCAGTGAAGACCAGGGCGCCTACGAGCAGTACTTC. As protein: CASSEDQGAYEQYF.

The genes are TRBV14 and TRBJ2-7; 12 nucleotides line up with TRBD1. The germline V gene has CDR1 SGHDN and CDR2 FVKESK. J gave up 5 bases and V 4 bases, and 6 bases lay outside the gene matches. This CDR3 has 15 amino acids. The CDR3 DNA follows: TGTGCCAGCAGCCCCCCCGGGACAGGGGGCCACGAGCAGTACTTC. Its translation: CASSPPGTGGHEQYF.

The chain is built from TRBV5-1 and TRBJ1-5, with D perhaps TRBD1 (6 bases). This CDR3 spans 15 amino acids. V dropped 6 bases and J dropped 3 bases, with 16 bases sitting between them. CDR1 and CDR2 (germline): SGHRS, YFSETQ. CDR3 residues: CASTISGQHNQPQHF. The CDR3 bases are TGCGCCAGCACCATCAGCGGACAGCACAATCAGCCCCAGCATTTT. The full variable domain, with the rest looked up from reference TRBV5-1 and TRBJ1-5, is KAGVTQTPRYLIKTRGQQVTLSCSPISGHRSVSWYQQTPGQGLQFLFEYFSETQRNKGNFPGRFSGRQFSNSRSEMNVSTLELGDSALYLCASTISGQHNQPQHFGDGTRLSIL.

As DNA, the CDR3 is TGTGCCAGTACCTCGTCCACCGGGAATTATCAGCCCCAGCATTTT. Encoded protein: CASTSSTGNYQPQHF. The chain links TRBV19 to TRBJ1-5; no firm D call. Looked up from germline, CDR1 is LNHDA and CDR2 is SQIVND (reference sequence). Trimming pared 7 bases from V and 5 bases from J, leaving 18 bases between. The CDR3 is made up of 15 amino acids.

Remarks on this clone: This same CDR3 is encoded by further DNA sequences in the sample. The chain combines TRBV5-1 with TRBJ2-7; a possible D gene is TRBD1 (6 bases). This CDR3 region has 14 residues. Germline CDR1 reads SGHRS; CDR2 reads YFSETQ. V lost 0 bases, J lost 4 bases, and 11 bases lay in between. The DNA for the CDR3 is TGCGCCAGCAGCTTGGGAACAGGGCGATACGAGCAGTACTTC. As protein: CASSLGTGRYEQYF.

The chain recombines TRBV7-6 with TRBJ1-1; D call uncertain. Trimming took 3 bases from V and 1 from J, leaving 12 bases between them. Germline CDR1 and CDR2: SGHVS and FNYEAQ. CDR3 length equals 15 residues. Here the CDR3 reads CASSFITVGNTEAFF. The CDR3 DNA reads TGTGCCAGCAGCTTCATAACAGTGGGGAACACTGAAGCTTTCTTT.

This chain links TRBV5-5 with TRBJ1-2; 9 bases agree with TRBD1. The trim removed 4 bases at V and 4 bases at J, leaving 8 bases unmatched. This CDR3 comprises 15 residues. Germline assignment: CDR1 SGHKS and CDR2 YYEKEE (reference sequence). CDR3 in amino acids: CASSHRDRDRYGYTF. The CDR3 DNA reads TGTGCCAGCAGCCACCGGGACAGGGACCGCTATGGCTACACCTTC.

This chain links TRBV7-9 with TRBJ2-7; TRBD2 matches 9 bases. CDR3 size: 15 residues. The germline V gene encodes CDR1 SEHNR and CDR2 FQNEAQ (reference sequence). The trim removed 5 bases at V and 2 bases at J, leaving 7 bases unmatched. For the CDR3, the DNA is TGTGCCAGCAGCCCTCGACTAGCGGAGACCTACGAGCAGTACTTC. It encodes CASSPRLAETYEQYF.